Below, 26 T cell receptor beta chains from the same sample are listed, as sequenced in a study of blood T cell repertoires in COVID-19. The repertoire was sequenced with immunoSEQ multiplex PCR; TCRdb's copy has only in-frame clones and lacks some. The table records 650,000 to 800,000 clones, 80% to 90% of them present only once. Sequences were obtained from peripheral blood. These receptors came from a young woman with acute or convalescent COVID-19.

This clone was detected a few times. The chain links TRBV5-1 to TRBJ2-7; 9 nucleotides agree with TRBD2. V shed 1 base and J 3 bases; nucleotides not matched to a gene: 2. CDR1 and CDR2 (germline): SGHRS, YFSETQ. CDR3 length: 14 amino acids. CDR3 sequence: CASSLSSGGYEQYF. The CDR3 region has the DNA TGCGCCAGCAGCTTGAGTAGCGGGGGCTACGAGCAGTACTTC. The whole variable domain, remainder taken from reference TRBV5-1 and TRBJ2-7, is KAGVTQTPRYLIKTRGQQVTLSCSPISGHRSVSWYQQTPGQGLQFLFEYFSETQRNKGNFPGRFSGRQFSNSRSEMNVSTLELGDSALYLCASSLSSGGYEQYFGPGTRLTVT.

V usage is TRBV14 and J usage is TRBJ1-3; D unresolved. The CDR3 sequence is 17 residues long. Trimming stripped 0 bases from V and 5 bases from J, with 17 bases between. The germline gives CDR1 SGHDN, CDR2 FVKESK. This CDR3 reads CASSQDLPSIRRNTIYF. In nucleotides, the CDR3 is TGTGCCAGCAGCCAAGATCTCCCGAGTATCAGGAGAAACACCATATATTTT.

This clone was recorded a few times. CDR3 protein: CASSLNRFGLDMNTEAFF. CDR3 nucleotides: TGCGCCAGCAGCTTGAACAGGTTCGGGTTAGACATGAACACTGAAGCTTTCTTT. This rearrangement joins TRBV5-1 to TRBJ1-1; TRBD1 is a possible D gene (5 bases). The V and J ends lost 1 base and 0 bases respectively, with 19 bases between them. Germline V gene data show CDR1 as SGHRS and CDR2 as YFSETQ. The CDR3 is 18 residues long.

CDR3 nucleotide sequence: TGTGCCAGTAGTAGGACAGCCGACTCTGGAAACACCATATATTTT. It encodes CASSRTADSGNTIYF. This chain connects TRBV19 to TRBJ1-3; TRBD1 might be the D (6 bases). Trimming shortened V by 4 bases and J by 0 bases, and 10 bases separated the two germline ends. Germline V CDR1 and CDR2: LNHDA, SQIVND (reference sequence). The CDR3 loop spans 15 amino acids.

The chain couples TRBV28 to TRBJ1-1; 8 nucleotides match TRBD1. CDR3 length equals 15 residues. The V and J ends lost 8 bases and 0 bases, in that order; junction bases with no gene match: 8. Germline loops: CDR1 MDHEN, CDR2 SYDVKM. The CDR3 DNA reads as TGTGCCAGCCAACCGGGACAGGACATGAACACTGAAGCTTTCTTT. Residues: CASQPGQDMNTEAFF.

The CDR3 DNA sequence: TGCGCCAGCAGCCAAGATTTGGCAGGAAAAAACACTGAAGCTTTCTTT. This translates into CASSQDLAGKNTEAFF. This chain links TRBV4-3 with TRBJ1-1, with D hard to call. V was clipped by 0 bases and J by 2 bases, with 13 bases between them. Germline CDR1 LGHNA, CDR2 YSLEER. The CDR3 loop spans 16 amino acids.

This rearrangement joins TRBV19 to TRBJ1-2, with 8 nucleotides matching TRBD1. CDR1 and CDR2 (germline): LNHDA, SQIVND (reference sequence). This CDR3 region has 14 residues. V was pared by 6 bases and J by 5 bases, with 8 bases of the junction left unmatched. The CDR3 protein is CASRRGQATYGYTF. The CDR3 bases are TGTGCCAGTAGGCGGGGACAGGCGACTTATGGCTACACCTTC.

This sequence joins TRBV9 and TRBJ2-3, with D unclear. CDR3 length equals 19 residues. The germline gives CDR1 SGDLS, CDR2 YYNGEE. Trimming took off 4 bases at V and 1 base at J, with 25 bases between the two ends. The CDR3 region has the DNA TGTGCCAGCAGCCCCCCGGCCAACGAGGCCCACGAACGCACAGATACGCAGTATTTT. It translates to CASSPPANEAHERTDTQYF.

The chain couples TRBV7-2 to TRBJ1-5; D is perhaps TRBD1 (5 bases). The germline V and J ends were trimmed by 3 bases and 6 bases, with 9 bases remaining between them. The CDR3 is made up of 13 amino acids. Germline V CDR1 and CDR2: SGHTA, FQGNSA. The CDR3 loop reads CASSFQGFQPQHF. Here the CDR3 DNA reads TGTGCCAGCAGCTTCCAGGGTTTTCAGCCCCAGCATTTT.

This CDR3 is CASGGQGANEQFF. CDR3 sequence (DNA): TGTGCCAGCGGGGGACAGGGGGCTAATGAGCAGTTCTTC. The chain recombines TRBV27 with TRBJ2-1, with 12 bases that match TRBD1. Unmatched junction bases numbered 3, after V lost 8 bases and J lost 7 bases. The CDR3 runs 13 residues. Germline assignment: CDR1 MNHEY and CDR2 SMNVEV (reference sequence).

The chain employs TRBV5-4 and TRBJ2-1, with TRBD2 as a possible D gene (6 bases). The V end lost 0 bases, the J end lost 6 bases, and 13 bases lay between the germline ends. This CDR3 is built from 15 residues. Germline V gene data show CDR1 as SGHNT and CDR2 as YYREEE (reference sequence). This chain's CDR3 is CASSLDPGGGNEQFF. The CDR3 nucleotides read TGTGCCAGCAGCTTGGACCCCGGGGGTGGCAATGAGCAGTTCTTC.

The rearrangement uses TRBV28 and TRBJ2-7; 10 nucleotides agree with TRBD2. The CDR3 totals 15 residues. J was trimmed by 0 bases and V by 5 bases; bases with no gene match: 4. Germline V gene data show CDR1 as MDHEN and CDR2 as SYDVKM. CDR3 amino acids: CASSLTSGHSYEQYF. Here the CDR3 DNA reads TGTGCCAGCAGTCTGACTAGCGGGCACTCCTACGAGCAGTACTTC.

The CDR3 is CASSIGASGGNEQFF. The CDR3, as DNA: TGTGCCAGCAGTATAGGGGCTAGCGGGGGCAATGAGCAGTTCTTC. The chain employs TRBV27 and TRBJ2-1; TRBD2 agrees at 10 bases. This CDR3 is 15 amino acids long. With 5 bases clipped from V and 6 bases from J, the junction kept 7 bases outside the gene matches. Germline CDR1 reads MNHEY; CDR2 reads SMNVEV (reference sequence).

This clone was detected only once. The gene calls are TRBV6-5 and TRBJ2-1; 7 bases are a match to TRBD2. Trimming took 2 bases from V and 10 from J; bases not matched to a gene: 11. Per germline, CDR1 MNHEY and CDR2 SVGAGI. The CDR3 runs to 15 residues. The CDR3 nucleotides read TGTGCCAGCAGTTACAGTCTAGCGGTTGGCGAGGAGCAGTTCTTC. Amino acids: CASSYSLAVGEEQFF.

The V and J genes are TRBV30 and TRBJ1-5; D might be TRBD1 (6 bases). The CDR3 consists of 13 residues. CDR1 and CDR2 from the germline V gene are GTSNPN and SVGIG (reference sequence). Trimming pared 1 base from V and 7 bases from J, leaving 11 bases between. CDR3: CAWSDRDMQPQHF. In DNA form, the CDR3 reads TGTGCCTGGAGTGACAGGGATATGCAGCCCCAGCATTTT.

The CDR3 region has the DNA TGCGCCAGCAGCTTGCGGGAGGCAGATACGCAGTATTTT. This codes for CASSLREADTQYF. V is TRBV5-1 and J is TRBJ2-3; 7 bases are a match to TRBD2. The V and J ends lost 1 base and 4 bases, in that order; junction bases with no gene match: 0. The CDR3 runs 13 residues. Germline V gives CDR1 SGHRS, CDR2 YFSETQ. The whole variable domain, filled in from reference TRBV5-1 and TRBJ2-3, reads KAGVTQTPRYLIKTRGQQVTLSCSPISGHRSVSWYQQTPGQGLQFLFEYFSETQRNKGNFPGRFSGRQFSNSRSEMNVSTLELGDSALYLCASSLREADTQYFGPGTRLTVL.

This chain uses TRBV6-4 with TRBJ2-3; 8 bases map to TRBD2. V was clipped by 4 bases and J by 2 bases; unmatched bases: 2. The CDR3 contains 14 residues. Germline CDR1 MRHNA, CDR2 SNTAGT. The CDR3 here is CASSARGATDTQYF. CDR3 in DNA: TGTGCCAGCAGTGCGCGGGGGGCCACAGATACGCAGTATTTT.

This sequence joins TRBV7-8 and TRBJ1-1, with D maybe TRBD1 (5 bases). There are 16 residues in the CDR3. From germline, CDR1 is SGHVS and CDR2 FQNEAQ. V dropped 5 bases and J dropped 0 bases, with 16 bases sitting between them. The CDR3 DNA reads as TGTGCCAGCAGCCCGCCCGTGGGGCAGTTGAACACTGAAGCTTTCTTT. It yields the protein CASSPPVGQLNTEAFF. The full variable domain, completed using reference TRBV7-8 and TRBJ1-1, is GAGVSQSPRYKVAKRGQDVALRCDPISGHVSLFWYQQALGQGPEFLTYFQNEAQLDKSGLPSDRFFAERPEGSVSTLKIQRTQQEDSAVYLCASSPPVGQLNTEAFFGQGTRLTVV.

The chain links TRBV7-9 to TRBJ1-2; 9 bases line up with TRBD1. V dropped 8 bases and J dropped 4; count of bases not matched to a gene: 5. The CDR3 has 13 residues. Germline assignment: CDR1 SEHNR and CDR2 FQNEAQ (reference sequence). This chain's CDR3 is CASRATGGYGYTF. The CDR3 nucleotides read TGTGCCAGCCGAGCGACAGGGGGCTATGGCTACACCTTC. The full variable domain, its missing parts supplied by reference TRBV7-9 and TRBJ1-2, is DTGVSQNPRHKITKRGQNVTFRCDPISEHNRLYWYRQTLGQGPEFLTYFQNEAQLEKSRLLSDRFSAERPKGSFSTLEIQRTEQGDSAMYLCASRATGGYGYTFGSGTRLTVV.

This chain uses TRBV10-3 with TRBJ2-3, with D maybe TRBD2 (7 bases). The CDR3 has 15 residues. V was cut by 8 bases and J by 2 bases, with 17 bases left in between. Per the germline V gene, CDR1 is ENHRY and CDR2 is SYGVKD. The chain's CDR3 is CAIRYGGQNTDTQYF. CDR3 coding DNA: TGTGCCATCCGCTACGGGGGGCAAAACACAGATACGCAGTATTTT.

The chain is built from TRBV2 and TRBJ2-1, with TRBD2 matching 9 bases. In germline, CDR1 is SNHLY, CDR2 FYNNEI. The CDR3 runs 19 residues. The V and J ends lost 0 bases and 4 bases, in that order; junction bases with no gene match: 13. The CDR3 reads CASSEALRLAGLTYNEQFF. CDR3 coding DNA: TGTGCCAGCAGTGAAGCGCTTCGGCTAGCGGGGCTCACTTACAATGAGCAGTTCTTC.

This clone occurred once. This chain links TRBV29-1 with TRBJ2-7, with TRBD2 matching 7 bases. This CDR3 region has 13 residues. CDR1 and CDR2 from the germline V gene are SQVTM and ANQGSEA. Unmatched junction bases numbered 7, after V lost 6 bases and J lost 2 bases. CDR3 sequence (DNA): TGCAGCGTCGGCCCTGCGGGGGCCTACGAGCAGTACTTC. Its protein product is CSVGPAGAYEQYF.

This sequence joins TRBV11-2 and TRBJ1-2; D gene uncertain. Trimming left V 6 bases short and J 4 bases short, with 15 bases between. The CDR3 has 14 amino acids. CDR1 and CDR2 from the germline V gene are SGHAT and FQNNGV. The CDR3 DNA reads TGTGCCAGCAGTAATTGGGCCCTGACCTATGGCTACACCTTC. Encoded protein: CASSNWALTYGYTF. The complete variable domain, with remaining parts taken from reference TRBV11-2 and TRBJ1-2, reads EAGVAQSPRYKIIEKRQSVAFWCNPISGHATLYWYQQILGQGPKLLIQFQNNGVVDDSQLPKDRFSAERLKGVDSTLKIQPAKLEDSAVYLCASSNWALTYGYTFGSGTRLTVV.

The chain combines TRBV27 with TRBJ2-7, with 8 bases lining up with TRBD1. After removal of 4 bases from V and 5 bases from J, the junction contained 4 bases not matched to a gene. Germline assignment: CDR1 MNHEY and CDR2 SMNVEV (reference sequence). CDR3 length equals 13 residues. Here the CDR3 DNA reads TGTGCCAGCAGTTCAGGGGGCGTTAACGAGCAGTACTTC. Its protein product is CASSSGGVNEQYF.

The chain joins TRBV6-2 or TRBV6-3 to TRBJ2-7, with 8 bases matching TRBD1. Germline V gene data show CDR1 as MNHEY and CDR2 as SVGEGT. The CDR3 is made up of 15 amino acids. V lost 0 bases to trimming and J lost 5 bases; unmatched junction nucleotides: 6. The CDR3 here is CASSYSQGAAHEQYF. CDR3 in DNA: TGTGCCAGCAGTTACTCGCAGGGGGCTGCACACGAGCAGTACTTC.

J is TRBJ2-4 and V is TRBV6-1; TRBD1 matches 8 bases. Germline-derived CDR1 and CDR2 are MNHNS and SASEGT. Trimming cost V 3 bases and J 7 bases; bases outside gene matches: 2. The CDR3 loop spans 13 amino acids. The CDR3 nucleotides are TGTGCCAGCAGTGACGACAGGGGTAACATTCAGTACTTC. It yields the protein CASSDDRGNIQYF.